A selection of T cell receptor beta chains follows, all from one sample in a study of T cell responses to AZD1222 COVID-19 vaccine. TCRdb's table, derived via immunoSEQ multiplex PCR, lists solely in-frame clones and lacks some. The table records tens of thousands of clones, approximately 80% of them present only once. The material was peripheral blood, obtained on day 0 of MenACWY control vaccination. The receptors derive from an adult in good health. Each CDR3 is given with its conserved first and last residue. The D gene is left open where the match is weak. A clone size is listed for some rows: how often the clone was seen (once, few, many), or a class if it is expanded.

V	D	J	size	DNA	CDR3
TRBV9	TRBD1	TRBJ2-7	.	TGTGCCAGCAGCCCCGGACAGGGGGGCTACGAGCAGTACTTC	CASSPGQGGYEQYF
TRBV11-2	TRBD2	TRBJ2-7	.	TGTGCCAGCAGCCCGGGACTAGCAAGTAGCGAGCAGTACTTC	CASSPGLASSEQYF
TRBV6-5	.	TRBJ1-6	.	TGTGCCAGCGTGATGGGGGCGGCCTATAATTCACCCCTCCACTTT	CASVMGAAYNSPLHF
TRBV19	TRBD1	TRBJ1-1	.	TGTGCCAGTAGAAGGGACAGGGGGCGAATAAAGGAGGGGTCCACTGAAGCTTTCTTT	CASRRDRGRIKEGSTEAFF
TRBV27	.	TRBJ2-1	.	TGTGCCAGCACCCTTCAGGGTTCCAATGAGCAGTTCTTC	CASTLQGSNEQFF
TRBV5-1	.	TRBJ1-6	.	TGCGCCAGCAGCTTGGGAAATTCACCCCTCTACTTT	CASSLGNSPLYF
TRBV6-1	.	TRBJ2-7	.	TGTGCCAGCAGTGAAGCTAGGGGAGCCGAGCAGTACTTC	CASSEARGAEQYF
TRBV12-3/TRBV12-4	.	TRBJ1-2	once	TGTGCCAGCAGTCCCCACCCCACCAAGGGCTACACCTTC	CASSPHPTKGYTF
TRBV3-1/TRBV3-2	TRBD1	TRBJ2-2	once	TGTGCCAGCAGCCAACCAAGGGGACAGGCGAACACCGGGGAGCTGTTTTTT	CASSQPRGQANTGELFF
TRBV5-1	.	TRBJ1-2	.	TGCGCCAGCAGCTCACCGGGAGCTAAGTTAGGCTACACCTTC	CASSSPGAKLGYTF
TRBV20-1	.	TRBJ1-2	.	TGCAGTGCTAGCTCGGGGTCTGGCTACACCTTC	CSASSGSGYTF
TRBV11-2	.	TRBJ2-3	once	TGTGCCAGCAGCTTAAGGACCGGCTGGGTAACAGATACGCAGTATTTT	CASSLRTGWVTDTQYF
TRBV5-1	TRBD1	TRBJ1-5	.	TGCGCCAGCAGCCCTTCACATCAGGGGGAAGGTCAGCCCCAGCATTTT	CASSPSHQGEGQPQHF
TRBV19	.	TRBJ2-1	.	TGTGCCAGTAGTATAAGGGCTAATGAGCAGTTCTTC	CASSIRANEQFF
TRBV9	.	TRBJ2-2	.	TGTGCCAGCAGCGTAGGGCTAGTTTGGGACGGGGAGCTGTTTTTT	CASSVGLVWDGELFF
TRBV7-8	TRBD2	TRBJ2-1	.	TGTGCCAGCAGCTTAGAGATACCGGGACTAGCGTTCAATGAGCAGTTCTTC	CASSLEIPGLAFNEQFF
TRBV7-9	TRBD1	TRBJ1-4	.	TGTGCCAGCAGCCCAGGACAGGGTCGGACTAATGAAAAACTGTTTTTT	CASSPGQGRTNEKLFF
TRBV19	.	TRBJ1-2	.	TGTGCCAGTAGTATGAACAGGGGCTACACCTTC	CASSMNRGYTF
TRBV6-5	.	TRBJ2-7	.	TGTGCCAGCAGTACTCGGAACTCCTACGAGCAGTACTTC	CASSTRNSYEQYF
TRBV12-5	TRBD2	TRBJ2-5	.	TGTGCTAGTGGAGGCTCCGGTCTAGCGGGAGGTTTTGGAATTCAAGAGACCCAGTACTTC	CASGGSGLAGGFGIQETQYF
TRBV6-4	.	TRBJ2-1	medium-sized	TGTGCCAGCAGTGACTCTAGCGGCTCCTACAATGAGCAGTTCTTC	CASSDSSGSYNEQFF
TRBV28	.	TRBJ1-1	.	TGTGCCAGCAGCCAGACGTTGGGGAGAAGGTCTACTGAAGCTTTCTTT	CASSQTLGRRSTEAFF
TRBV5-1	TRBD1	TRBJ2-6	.	TGCGCCAGCAGCTCGAGGACAGGGGGAAGGGTTGGGGCCAACGTCCTGACTTTC	CASSSRTGGRVGANVLTF
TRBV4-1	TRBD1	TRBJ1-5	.	TGCGCCAGCAGCCAAGCCGTGACAGGGCAGCCCCAGCATTTT	CASSQAVTGQPQHF
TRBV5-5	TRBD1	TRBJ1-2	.	TGTGCCAGCAGCTTGGGACAGGGTGCTTATGGCTACACCTTC	CASSLGQGAYGYTF
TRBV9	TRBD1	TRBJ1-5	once	TGTGCCAGCAGCGCAGGGGGATTAGTAGGTCAGCCCCAGCATTTT	CASSAGGLVGQPQHF
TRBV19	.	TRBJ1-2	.	TGTGCCAGTAGTATAAGGCCCAAAGTGGGCTATGGCTACACCTTC	CASSIRPKVGYGYTF
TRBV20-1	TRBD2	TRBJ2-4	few	TGCAGTGCTAGTAGGTTGGGTAGCGGGGGGATCTACTTC	CSASRLGSGGIYF
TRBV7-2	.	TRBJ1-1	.	TGTGCCAGCAGCTTTACCCCGGGGGGCGCCCCAGGATGGGCTGAAGCTTTCTTT	CASSFTPGGAPGWAEAFF
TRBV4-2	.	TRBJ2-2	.	TGTGCCAGCAGCCAAGGGCCGGGGGTGAACACCGGGGAGCTGTTTTTT	CASSQGPGVNTGELFF
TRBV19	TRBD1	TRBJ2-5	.	TGTGCCAGTAGTCCGCGGACAGGGGGGCAAGAGACCCAGTACTTC	CASSPRTGGQETQYF
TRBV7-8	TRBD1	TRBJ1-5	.	TGTGCCAGCAGCTCCCAGGGACAGAATCAGCCCCAGCATTTT	CASSSQGQNQPQHF
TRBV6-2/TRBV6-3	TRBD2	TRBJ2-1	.	TGTGCCAGCAGTTTAACCCGGACTAGCGGGAGAAGGCGCGGCAATGAGCAGTTCTTC	CASSLTRTSGRRRGNEQFF
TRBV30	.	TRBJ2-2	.	TGTGCCTGGACCCATAACACCGGGGAGCTGTTTTTT	CAWTHNTGELFF
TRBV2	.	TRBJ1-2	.	TGTGCCAGCAGTGAACGGCTTGGGACCAGCTATGGCTACACCTTC	CASSERLGTSYGYTF
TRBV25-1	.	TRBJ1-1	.	TGTGCCAGCAGTGATAGCGGGGCTGAAGCTTTCTTT	CASSDSGAEAFF
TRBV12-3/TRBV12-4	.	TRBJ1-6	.	TGTGCCAGCAGTTTTCAGAACTCACCCCTCCACTTT	CASSFQNSPLHF
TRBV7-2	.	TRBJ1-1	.	TGTGCCAGCAGCTTAGCGAGCAGGGGATCGGCTGAAGCTTTCTTT	CASSLASRGSAEAFF
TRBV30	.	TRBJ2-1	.	TGTGCCTGGAGACCCCAGAGCAATGAGCAGTTCTTC	CAWRPQSNEQFF
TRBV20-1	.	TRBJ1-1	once	TGCAGTGCTAGTGTTCAGTTAGGGAACACTGAAGCTTTCTTT	CSASVQLGNTEAFF
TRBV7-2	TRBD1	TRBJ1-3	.	TGTGCCAGCAGCCCGTCGACAGGGAACTTTGGCGCCATATATTTT	CASSPSTGNFGAIYF
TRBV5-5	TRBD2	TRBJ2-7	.	TGTGCCAGCAGCTTTGAGACTAGCGGGACCTACGAGCAGTACTTC	CASSFETSGTYEQYF
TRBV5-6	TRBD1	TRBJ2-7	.	TGTGCCAGCAGCCCAGTTCAGGGGGAACTCTCCTACGAGCAGTACTTC	CASSPVQGELSYEQYF
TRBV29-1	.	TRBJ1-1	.	TGCAGCGTTGAAGTATTTCCGAGCACTGAAGCTTTCTTT	CSVEVFPSTEAFF
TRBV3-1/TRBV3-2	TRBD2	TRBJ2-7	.	TGTGCCAGCAGCCGAGCTAGCGGGGCAGACTACGAGCAGTACTTC	CASSRASGADYEQYF